The entry below describes one TCR beta chain. This record belongs to a study of cytomegalovirus exposure and HLA in healthy donors. The PCR ran on 60 Vbeta and 13 Jbeta primers. Using immunoSEQ multiplex PCR, the repertoire was profiled, and TCRdb retains in-frame clones only, with some absent. This sample yields about 130,000 clones, of which roughly 78% are seen a single time; approximately 4.8% belongs to the top ten. V shed 6 bases, J shed 5 bases, and the junction held 7 bases outside the gene matches. The CDR3 length is 13 residues. Germline CDR1 is SQVTM and CDR2 is ANQGSEA. This TCR derives from a man aged 30 to 39 in good health. Source material: PBMCs. This chain joins TRBV29-1 and TRBJ1-5; 7 bases map to TRBD1. The CDR3 DNA reads TGCAGCGTGTCAGGGGGTGGTGATCAGCCCCAGCATTTT. It translates to CSVSGGGDQPQHF.